The 27 T cell receptor beta chains below were found in one sample sequenced in a study of T cells and Merkel cell carcinoma outcomes. The assay was immunoSEQ multiplex PCR, and TCRdb's table has in-frame clones only and misses some. The sample records some 6,100 clones, 70% to 80% being singletons. Sequenced: tumor tissue from Merkel cell carcinoma. Receptors were obtained from a human donor with Merkel cell carcinoma.

This clone occurred a few times. The V gene is TRBV2, the J gene TRBJ2-3, with D possibly matching TRBD2 (5 bases). CDR1 and CDR2 from the germline V gene are SNHLY and FYNNEI. The CDR3 extends over 14 amino acids. Trimming left V 6 bases short and J 2 bases short, with 12 bases between. The CDR3 region has the DNA TGTGCCAGCAGCCCTGGGAGATCCACAGATACGCAGTATTTT. Amino acid sequence: CASSPGRSTDTQYF.

The table lists this clone with a count of one. V is TRBV5-6 and J is TRBJ2-7; tentatively, D is TRBD1 (7 bases). Trimming pared 0 bases from V and 4 bases from J, leaving 17 bases between. This CDR3 comprises 16 residues. Germline V gives CDR1 SGHDT, CDR2 YYEEEE. CDR3 protein: CASSLAAGGLVYEQYF. CDR3 nucleotides: TGTGCCAGCAGCTTGGCGGCAGGGGGGCTGGTTTACGAGCAGTACTTC. The full variable domain, its missing parts supplied by reference TRBV5-6 and TRBJ2-7, is DAGVTQSPTHLIKTRGQQVTLRCSPKSGHDTVSWYQQALGQGPQFIFQYYEEEERQRGNFPDRFSGHQFPNYSSELNVNALLLGDSALYLCASSLAAGGLVYEQYFGPGTRLTVT.

V is TRBV27 and J is TRBJ1-5; D call uncertain. Looked up from germline, CDR1 is MNHEY and CDR2 is SMNVEV (reference sequence). The CDR3 has 13 amino acids. V was shortened by 3 bases and J by 1 base, with 4 bases between the two germline ends. The CDR3 loop reads CASSLMSNQPQHF. The CDR3, as DNA: TGTGCCAGCAGTTTGATGAGCAATCAGCCCCAGCATTTT.

V usage is TRBV5-1 and J usage is TRBJ1-1; D gene unclear. Trimming shortened V by 4 bases and J by 4 bases, and 11 bases separated the two germline ends. CDR1 is SGHRS, CDR2 YFSETQ, per germline. The CDR3 is made up of 13 amino acids. CDR3 amino acids: CASSPTEGTEAFF. The CDR3 DNA sequence: TGCGCCAGCAGCCCTACAGAGGGCACTGAAGCTTTCTTT.

CDR3 coding DNA: TGCAGCGTTGAATCACAGGGCTCCTACGAGCAGTACTTC. Residues: CSVESQGSYEQYF. This sequence joins TRBV29-1 and TRBJ2-7, with D perhaps TRBD1 (6 bases). This CDR3 comprises 13 residues. The V gene lost 2 bases and the J gene lost 0 bases, with 8 bases spanning the gap. From germline, CDR1 is SQVTM and CDR2 ANQGSEA.

The V and J genes are TRBV27 and TRBJ2-7; 8 positions agree with TRBD1. Trimming cost V 4 bases and J 4 bases; bases outside gene matches: 6. Germline V gene data show CDR1 as MNHEY and CDR2 as SMNVEV (reference sequence). The CDR3 totals 14 residues. In DNA form, the CDR3 reads TGTGCCAGCAGTTCCCCCCGGACAGGGTACGAGCAGTACTTC. Amino acid sequence: CASSSPRTGYEQYF.

The V call is TRBV7-6, the J call TRBJ2-3; 7 nucleotides line up with TRBD2. The CDR3 is 13 amino acids. Germline V CDR1 and CDR2: SGHVS, FNYEAQ. V lost 8 bases to trimming and J lost 6 bases; unmatched junction nucleotides: 8. CDR3 in DNA: TGTGCCAGCTCCCGGGGGGAGGGGGATACGCAGTATTTT. Its translation: CASSRGEGDTQYF.

The chain employs TRBV6-6 and TRBJ1-5; no clear D. Trimming removed 2 bases at V and 1 base at J, with 6 bases between. Germline V lookup: CDR1 MNHNY, CDR2 SVGAGI (reference sequence). The CDR3 consists of 14 residues. The CDR3 loop reads CASSYPGSNQPQHF. The CDR3 DNA sequence: TGTGCCAGCAGTTACCCTGGAAGCAATCAGCCCCAGCATTTT.

The chain joins TRBV18 to TRBJ2-7, with 8 nucleotides matching TRBD2. The junction had 5 bases not matched to a gene; V was cut back by 1 base and J by 0 bases. Germline CDR1 is KGHSH and CDR2 is LQKENI. The CDR3 loop spans 16 amino acids. This CDR3 is CASSPLQLAASYEQYF. In DNA, the CDR3 is TGTGCCAGCTCACCACTCCAACTAGCGGCCTCCTACGAGCAGTACTTC.

This clone has a handful of counts. The J gene is TRBJ1-1, the V gene TRBV28; possibly TRBD1 for D (5 bases). Trimming cost V 5 bases and J 3 bases, with 10 bases left between them. CDR3 length: 13 amino acids. Germline CDR1 is MDHEN and CDR2 is SYDVKM. For the CDR3, the DNA is TGTGCCAGCAGTAGCCGGGACGACACTGAAGCTTTCTTT. It encodes CASSSRDDTEAFF.

The chain carries TRBV4-1 and TRBJ1-6; D is unresolved. CDR3 size: 15 residues. The germline V and J ends were trimmed by 8 bases and 0 bases, with 11 bases remaining between them. Germline loops: CDR1 MGHRA, CDR2 YSYEKL. The CDR3 DNA follows: TGCGCCAGCTCCCTAGTGAGCTCCTATAATTCACCCCTCCACTTT. This codes for CASSLVSSYNSPLHF.

The V and J genes are TRBV5-1 and TRBJ1-1; 8 nucleotides align to TRBD1. V was clipped by 6 bases and J by 1 base; unmatched bases: 2. This CDR3 is 13 amino acids long. CDR1 is SGHRS and CDR2 is YFSETQ in the germline V gene. For the CDR3, the DNA is TGCGCCAGCAACAGGGGGGGGAACACTGAAGCTTTCTTT. Protein product: CASNRGGNTEAFF.

Note on this clone: Germline is not matched at one junction end, which may reflect a read error. The V call is TRBV5-1, the J call TRBJ2-7, with a possible D match to TRBD1 (5 bases). Germline-derived CDR1 and CDR2 are SGHRS and YFSETQ. The length of the CDR3 is 14 residues. CDR3 protein: CANSFDRPSYEQYF. CDR3 DNA: TGCGCCAACAGCTTCGACAGACCCTCCTACGAGCAGTACTTC.

For this clone: Distinct nucleotide sequences in the sample also encode this CDR3. The V gene is TRBV10-3, the J gene TRBJ2-5, with D perhaps given as TRBD1 or TRBD2 (5 bases each). The germline CDR1 and CDR2 sequences are ENHRY and SYGVKD. The CDR3 is 14 residues long. Trimming removed 4 bases at V and 6 bases at J, with 15 bases between. DNA for the CDR3: TGTGCCATCAGTGGGGGGACGGGTGGGAAGACCCAGTACTTC. Its protein is CAISGGTGGKTQYF.

The chain joins TRBV19 to TRBJ1-1; 7 bases are shared with TRBD1. V lost 7 bases, J lost 5 bases, and 13 bases stayed unmatched. This CDR3 is built from 15 residues. Germline CDR1 LNHDA, CDR2 SQIVND (reference sequence). CDR3 residues: CASTRTSRGWTEAFF. In DNA, the CDR3 is TGTGCCAGTACTAGGACAAGCAGGGGGTGGACTGAAGCTTTCTTT.

This clone was counted between two and nine times. The chain is built from TRBV28 and TRBJ2-7, with no clear D. The CDR3 runs 17 residues. The germline V and J ends were trimmed by 7 bases and 0 bases, with 22 bases remaining between them. CDR1 is MDHEN, CDR2 SYDVKM, per germline. The CDR3 region is CASTPVDPGESSYEQYF. CDR3 DNA: TGTGCCAGCACCCCAGTAGACCCAGGAGAAAGCTCCTACGAGCAGTACTTC.

The V call is TRBV28, the J call TRBJ2-7; TRBD2 agrees at 15 bases. CDR3 length: 20 amino acids. Trimming at V came to 6 bases and at J to 0 bases, leaving 15 bases not matched to a gene. Per germline, CDR1 MDHEN and CDR2 SYDVKM. For the CDR3, the DNA is TGTGCCAGCAGCACTTCACCGGGACTAGCGGGAGGTGCGGGCTCCTACGAGCAGTACTTC. Protein: CASSTSPGLAGGAGSYEQYF.

The V call is TRBV7-8, the J call TRBJ2-3; D possibly corresponds to TRBD2 (6 bases). Germline lookup yields CDR1 SGHVS and CDR2 FQNEAQ. V lost 4 bases and J lost 2, with 16 bases in between. The CDR3 length is 16 residues. CDR3: CASSSSGLSHTDTQYF. The CDR3 coding sequence is TGTGCCAGCAGCTCCTCGGGACTGTCTCACACAGATACGCAGTATTTT.

CDR3 sequence: CASSLLGDLQEQYF. CDR3 DNA sequence: TGTGCCAGCAGCCTTCTCGGCGACCTGCAGGAGCAGTACTTC. The V gene is TRBV4-2, the J gene TRBJ2-7; D is ambiguous. The V end was cut by 4 bases, the J end by 7 bases, with 17 bases between. Germline lookup yields CDR1 LGHNA and CDR2 YNFKEQ. The CDR3 totals 14 residues.

This rearrangement joins TRBV7-2 to TRBJ2-1; D perhaps matches TRBD2 (6 bases). This CDR3 spans 16 amino acids. Trimming took off 5 bases at V and 4 bases at J, with 18 bases between the two ends. Germline values: CDR1 SGHTA, CDR2 FQGNSA. The chain's CDR3 is CASSPKGKGRYNEQFF. The CDR3 region has the DNA TGTGCCAGCAGCCCAAAGGGGAAGGGGAGGTACAATGAGCAGTTCTTC.

The V and J genes are TRBV28 and TRBJ2-3; TRBD2 agrees at 7 bases. The germline V gene encodes CDR1 MDHEN and CDR2 SYDVKM. The CDR3 spans 14 residues. The V and J ends lost 6 bases and 4 bases, in that order; junction bases with no gene match: 7. The DNA for the CDR3 is TGTGCCAGCAGGGGAATGGGGGGGTCAGATACGCAGTATTTT. It specifies CASRGMGGSDTQYF. Based on the CDR3 plus reference TRBV28 and TRBJ2-3, the full variable domain is DVKVTQSSRYLVKRTGEKVFLECVQDMDHENMFWYRQDPGLGLRLIYFSYDVKMKEKGDIPEGYSVSREKKERFSLILESASTNQTSMYLCASRGMGGSDTQYFGPGTRLTVL.

The chain couples TRBV4-2 to TRBJ2-7; D tentatively reads TRBD1 or TRBD2 (5 bases each). Trimming shortened V by 0 bases and J by 2 bases, and 20 bases separated the two germline ends. CDR3 length: 18 residues. Looked up from germline, CDR1 is LGHNA and CDR2 is YNFKEQ. The CDR3 DNA reads as TGTGCCAGCAGCCAAGAAAGGTCGAAAGGGAGAGGGGCCTACGAGCAGTACTTC. As protein: CASSQERSKGRGAYEQYF.

The rearrangement joins TRBV15 to TRBJ1-4; 7 nucleotides align to TRBD1. The germline gives CDR1 LNHNV, CDR2 YYDKDF (reference sequence). V trimming: 1 base; J trimming: 5 bases; junction bases outside the gene matches: 4. CDR3 length: 15 residues. CDR3 protein: CATSRAGTVNEKLFF. As DNA, the CDR3 is TGTGCCACCAGCAGAGCCGGGACAGTAAATGAAAAACTGTTTTTT.

This clone was detected only once. V is TRBV18 and J is TRBJ2-7; 10 nucleotides agree with TRBD1. The CDR3 extends over 14 amino acids. V dropped 5 bases and J dropped 3; count of bases not matched to a gene: 4. The V gene's germline CDR1 is KGHSH and CDR2 LQKENI. The DNA for the CDR3 is TGTGCCAGCTCAGCCGGGACAGGGGACTACGAGCAGTACTTC. This translates into CASSAGTGDYEQYF.

J is TRBJ1-1 and V is TRBV18, with D maybe TRBD1 (6 bases). This CDR3 region has 14 residues. Germline values: CDR1 KGHSH, CDR2 LQKENI. Trimming cost V 3 bases and J 4 bases, with 12 bases left between them. The CDR3 DNA reads as TGTGCCAGCTCACCGGGGGGGCAGGGCACTGAAGCTTTCTTT. Translating gives CASSPGGQGTEAFF.

In this sample, this clone turned up a few times. The chain employs TRBV5-5 and TRBJ2-1, with TRBD2 matching 10 bases. V trimming: 4 bases; J trimming: 0 bases; junction bases outside the gene matches: 4. Germline V CDR1 and CDR2: SGHKS, YYEKEE (reference sequence). The length of the CDR3 is 16 residues. CDR3 in DNA: TGTGCCAGCAGCACTAGCGGGACCTCCTCCTACAATGAGCAGTTCTTC. Residues: CASSTSGTSSYNEQFF. The full variable domain, completed using reference TRBV5-5 and TRBJ2-1, is DAGVTQSPTHLIKTRGQQVTLRCSPISGHKSVSWYQQVLGQGPQFIFQYYEKEERGRGNFPDRFSARQFPNYSSELNVNALLLGDSALYLCASSTSGTSSYNEQFFGPGTRLTVL.

The chain joins TRBV9 to TRBJ2-3, with TRBD2 matching 8 bases. CDR3 length: 14 amino acids. J gave up 5 bases and V 4 bases, and 6 bases lay outside the gene matches. CDR1 SGDLS and CDR2 YYNGEE come from the germline V gene. CDR3 protein: CASSQSGRLDTQYF. The CDR3 DNA is TGTGCCAGCAGCCAGAGCGGGAGATTAGATACGCAGTATTTT.